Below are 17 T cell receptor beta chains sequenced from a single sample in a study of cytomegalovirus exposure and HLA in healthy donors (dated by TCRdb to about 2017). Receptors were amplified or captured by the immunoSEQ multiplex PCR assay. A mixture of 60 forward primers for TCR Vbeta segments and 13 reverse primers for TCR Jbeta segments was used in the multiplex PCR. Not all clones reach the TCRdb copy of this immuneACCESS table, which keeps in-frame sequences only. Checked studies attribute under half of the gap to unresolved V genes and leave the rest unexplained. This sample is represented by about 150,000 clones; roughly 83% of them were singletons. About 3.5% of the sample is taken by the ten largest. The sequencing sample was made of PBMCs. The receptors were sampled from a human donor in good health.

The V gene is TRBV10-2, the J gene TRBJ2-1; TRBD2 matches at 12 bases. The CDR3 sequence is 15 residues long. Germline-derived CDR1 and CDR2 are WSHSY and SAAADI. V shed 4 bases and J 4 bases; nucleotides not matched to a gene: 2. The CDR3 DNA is TGCGCCAGCAGTGCGACTAGCGGGGGTTACAATGAGCAGTTCTTC. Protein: CASSATSGGYNEQFF.

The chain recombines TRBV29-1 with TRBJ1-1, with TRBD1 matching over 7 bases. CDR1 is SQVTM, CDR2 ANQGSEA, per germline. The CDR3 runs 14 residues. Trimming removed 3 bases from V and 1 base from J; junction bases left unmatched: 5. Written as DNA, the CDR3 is TGCAGCGTTGAGAGGGACAGAGGGAACACTGAAGCTTTCTTT. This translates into CSVERDRGNTEAFF.

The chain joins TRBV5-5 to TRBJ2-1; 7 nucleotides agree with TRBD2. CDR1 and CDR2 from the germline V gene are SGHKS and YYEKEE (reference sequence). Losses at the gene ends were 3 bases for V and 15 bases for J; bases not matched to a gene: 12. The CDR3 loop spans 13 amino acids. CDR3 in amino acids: CASSSVTGGRLFF. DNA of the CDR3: TGTGCCAGCAGCTCCGTGACGGGGGGAAGGCTGTTCTTC.

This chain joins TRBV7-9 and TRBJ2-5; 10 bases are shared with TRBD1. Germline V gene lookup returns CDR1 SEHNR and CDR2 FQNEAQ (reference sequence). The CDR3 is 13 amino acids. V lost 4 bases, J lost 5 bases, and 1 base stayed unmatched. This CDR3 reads CASSWDRGETQYF. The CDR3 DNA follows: TGTGCCAGCAGCTGGGACAGGGGTGAGACCCAGTACTTC.

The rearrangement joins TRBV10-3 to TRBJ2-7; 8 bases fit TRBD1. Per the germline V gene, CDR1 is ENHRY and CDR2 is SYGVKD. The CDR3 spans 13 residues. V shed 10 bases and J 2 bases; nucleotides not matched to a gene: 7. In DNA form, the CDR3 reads TGTGCCACAGGGACAGGCCATACCTACGAGCAGTACTTC. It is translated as CATGTGHTYEQYF.

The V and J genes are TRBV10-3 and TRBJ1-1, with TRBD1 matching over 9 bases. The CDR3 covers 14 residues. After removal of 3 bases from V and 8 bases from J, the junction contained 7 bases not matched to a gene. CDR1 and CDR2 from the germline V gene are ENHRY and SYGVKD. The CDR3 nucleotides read TGTGCCATCAGTGACCCGGGACAGGGCGACGAAGCTTTCTTT. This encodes CAISDPGQGDEAFF.

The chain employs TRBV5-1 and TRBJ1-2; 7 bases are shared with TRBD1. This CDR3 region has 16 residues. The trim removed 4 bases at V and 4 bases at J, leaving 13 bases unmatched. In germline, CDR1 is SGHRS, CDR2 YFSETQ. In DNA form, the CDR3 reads TGCGCCAGCAGCGGGAGGACAGGAGATTTGGTCTATGGCTACACCTTC. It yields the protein CASSGRTGDLVYGYTF.

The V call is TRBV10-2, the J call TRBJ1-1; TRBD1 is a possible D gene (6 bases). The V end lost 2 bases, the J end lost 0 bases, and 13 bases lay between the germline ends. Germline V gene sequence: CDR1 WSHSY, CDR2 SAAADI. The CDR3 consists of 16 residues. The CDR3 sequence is CASSERATGMNTEAFF. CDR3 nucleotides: TGCGCCAGCAGTGAGCGCGCTACAGGGATGAACACTGAAGCTTTCTTT.

This CDR3 is CATGGVNSSYNEQFF. The CDR3 region has the DNA TGTGCCACAGGCGGGGTTAATAGCTCCTACAATGAGCAGTTCTTC. The chain has TRBV7-9 and TRBJ2-1, with a possible D match to TRBD2 (6 bases). Trimming pared 10 bases from V and 0 bases from J, leaving 16 bases between. The V gene's germline CDR1 is SEHNR and CDR2 FQNEAQ (reference sequence). This CDR3 comprises 15 residues.

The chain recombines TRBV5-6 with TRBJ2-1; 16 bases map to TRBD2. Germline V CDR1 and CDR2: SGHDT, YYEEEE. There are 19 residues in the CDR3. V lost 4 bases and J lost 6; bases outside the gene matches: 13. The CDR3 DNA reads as TGTGCCAGCAGCCACCCGCCGGGACTAGCGGGAGGGCCGTCCAATGAGCAGTTCTTC. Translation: CASSHPPGLAGGPSNEQFF.

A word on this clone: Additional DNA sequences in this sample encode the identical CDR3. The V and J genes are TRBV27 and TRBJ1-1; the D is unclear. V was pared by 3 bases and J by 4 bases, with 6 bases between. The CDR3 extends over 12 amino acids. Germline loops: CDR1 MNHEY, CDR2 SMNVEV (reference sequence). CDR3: CASSFRGTEAFF. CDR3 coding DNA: TGTGCCAGCAGTTTCAGAGGCACTGAAGCTTTCTTT.

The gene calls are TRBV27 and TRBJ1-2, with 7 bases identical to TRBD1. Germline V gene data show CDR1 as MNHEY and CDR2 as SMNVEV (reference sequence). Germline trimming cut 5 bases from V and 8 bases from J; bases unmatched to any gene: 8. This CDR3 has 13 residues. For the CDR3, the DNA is TGTGCCAGCAGTGAAGGGGGCACTAGGGGCTACACCTTC. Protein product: CASSEGGTRGYTF.

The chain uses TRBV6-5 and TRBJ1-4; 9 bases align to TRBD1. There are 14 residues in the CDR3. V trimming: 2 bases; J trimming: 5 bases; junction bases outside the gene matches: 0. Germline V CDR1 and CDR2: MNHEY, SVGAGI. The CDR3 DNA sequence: TGTGCCAGCAGTTACGGGACAGGGAATGAAAAACTGTTTTTT. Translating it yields CASSYGTGNEKLFF.

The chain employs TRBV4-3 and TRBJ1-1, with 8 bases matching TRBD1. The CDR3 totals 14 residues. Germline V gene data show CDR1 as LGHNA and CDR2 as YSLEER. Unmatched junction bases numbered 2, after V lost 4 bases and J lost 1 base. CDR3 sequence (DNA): TGCGCCAGCAGCCGTGACAGGGGGAACACTGAAGCTTTCTTT. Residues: CASSRDRGNTEAFF.

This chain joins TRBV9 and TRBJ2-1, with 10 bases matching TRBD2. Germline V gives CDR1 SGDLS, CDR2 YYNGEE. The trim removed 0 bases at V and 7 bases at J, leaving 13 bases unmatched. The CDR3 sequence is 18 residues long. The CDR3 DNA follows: TGTGCCAGCAGCGTAGAGGGTAGCGGGAGGAAAGCCGCGAATGAGCAGTTCTTC. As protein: CASSVEGSGRKAANEQFF.

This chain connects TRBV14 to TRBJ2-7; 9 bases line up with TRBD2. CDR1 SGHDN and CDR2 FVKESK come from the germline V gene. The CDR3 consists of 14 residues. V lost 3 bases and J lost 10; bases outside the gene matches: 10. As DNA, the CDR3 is TGTGCCAGCAGCCAGTTGTCTAGCGGGATCGCTCAGTACTTC. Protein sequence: CASSQLSSGIAQYF.

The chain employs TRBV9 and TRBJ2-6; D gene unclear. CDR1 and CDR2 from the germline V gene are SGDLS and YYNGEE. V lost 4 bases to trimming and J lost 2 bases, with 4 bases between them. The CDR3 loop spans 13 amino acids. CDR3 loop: CASSNTGANVLTF. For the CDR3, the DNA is TGTGCCAGCAGCAATACTGGGGCCAACGTCCTGACTTTC.